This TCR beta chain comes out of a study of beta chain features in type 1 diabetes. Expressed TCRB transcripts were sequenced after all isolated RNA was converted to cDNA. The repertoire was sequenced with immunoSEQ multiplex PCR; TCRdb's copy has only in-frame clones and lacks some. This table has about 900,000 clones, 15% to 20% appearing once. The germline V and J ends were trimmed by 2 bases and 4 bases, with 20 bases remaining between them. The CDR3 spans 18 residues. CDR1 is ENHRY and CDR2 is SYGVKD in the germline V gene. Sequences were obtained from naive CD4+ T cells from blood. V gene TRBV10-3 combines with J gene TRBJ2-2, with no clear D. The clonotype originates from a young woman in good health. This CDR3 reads CAISEPMGNGKSTGELFF. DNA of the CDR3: TGTGCCATCAGTGAGCCGATGGGAAACGGAAAAAGCACCGGGGAGCTGTTTTTT.